This T cell receptor (beta chain) was observed in a study of T-cell memory formation after mild COVID-19. Study-wide findings and caveats: Day 15 to 85 contractors were CD4/CD8 balanced; later expanders leaned CD4+. Cross-reactive memory apparently joined, as some responding clones appeared in pre-infection memory. Researchers report contracting CD4+ clones mostly in CM and EM, with CD8+ clones in EMRA.

This CDR3 has 15 residues. CDR1 LNHNV and CDR2 YYDKDF come from the germline V gene (reference sequence). The V and J ends lost 3 bases and 1 base respectively, with 7 bases between them. It was 5'RACE with constant-segment primers that produced the TCR alpha and TCR beta cDNA libraries, which carried sample barcodes and UMIs. Via MiXCR, TCRdb re-called the 5' RACE reads, giving one row per CDR3 protein. The table lists hundreds of thousands of distinct CDR3 sequences, 25% to 30% of them singletons, with approximately 12% in the top ten. About this clonotype itself: Its antigen is still unknown.

Material: PBMCs or a T cell subset sorted from them (not recorded which). This chain joins TRBV15 and TRBJ1-6, with a weak D call TRBD1 (6 bases). The TCR comes from an adult woman who had mild COVID-19 (a few samples of this study predate the infection). Cell type and time point are not known. DNA of the CDR3: TGTGCCACCAGCAGTCAGGGGTCCTATAATTCACCCCTCCACTTT. It codes for CATSSQGSYNSPLHF.